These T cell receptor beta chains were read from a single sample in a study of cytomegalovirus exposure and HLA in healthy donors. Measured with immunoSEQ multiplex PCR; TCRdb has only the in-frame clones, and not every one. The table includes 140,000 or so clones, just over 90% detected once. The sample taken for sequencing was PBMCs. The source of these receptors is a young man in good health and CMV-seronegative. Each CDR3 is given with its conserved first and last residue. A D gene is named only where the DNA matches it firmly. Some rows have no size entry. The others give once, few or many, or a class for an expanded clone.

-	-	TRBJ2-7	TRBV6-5	CASSYSGHGDSYEQYF	TGTGCCAGCAGTTACTCGGGTCACGGGGACTCCTACGAGCAGTACTTC
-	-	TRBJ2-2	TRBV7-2	CASSRSSGPGELFF	TGTGCCAGCAGCCGTTCTAGTGGTCCCGGGGAGCTGTTTTTT
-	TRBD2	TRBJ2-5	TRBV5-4	CASSLGQRGGQETQYF	TGTGCCAGCAGCTTGGGTCAGCGGGGGGGACAAGAGACCCAGTACTTC
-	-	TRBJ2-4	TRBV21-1	CASSKAHSRGGLSSQYF	TGTGCCAGCAGCAAAGCCCATAGCCGGGGGGGCTTGTCATCTCAGTACTTC
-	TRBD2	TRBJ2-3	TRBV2	CANGTRGFTDTQYF	TGTGCCAACGGGACTAGGGGCTTTACAGATACGCAGTATTTT
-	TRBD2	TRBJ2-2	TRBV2	CASRASGANTGELFF	TGTGCCAGCAGGGCTAGCGGAGCGAACACCGGGGAGCTGTTTTTT
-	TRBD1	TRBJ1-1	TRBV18	CASSPQGQPNEAFF	TGTGCCAGCTCACCACAGGGACAGCCAAATGAAGCTTTCTTT
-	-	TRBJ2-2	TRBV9	CASSVGLVTTGELFF	TGTGCCAGCAGCGTAGGTTTAGTAACGACCGGGGAGCTGTTTTTT
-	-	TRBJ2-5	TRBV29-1	CSVLQGQETQYF	TGCAGCGTCCTACAGGGACAAGAGACCCAGTACTTC
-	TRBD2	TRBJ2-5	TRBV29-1	CSPPSGIIQETQYF	TGCAGCCCCCCTAGCGGGATAATCCAAGAGACCCAGTACTTC
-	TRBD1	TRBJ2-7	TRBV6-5	CASRGTGAYEQYF	TGTGCCAGCAGGGGGACAGGGGCCTACGAGCAGTACTTC
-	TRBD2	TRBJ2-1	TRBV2	CASRTSGSSYNEQFF	TGTGCCAGCAGGACTAGCGGAAGCTCCTACAATGAGCAGTTCTTC
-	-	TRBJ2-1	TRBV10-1	CASSGILVYEQFF	TGCGCCAGCAGTGGTATACTAGTTTATGAGCAGTTCTTC
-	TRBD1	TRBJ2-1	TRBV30	CAWTGGEYEQFF	TGTGCCTGGACAGGGGGCGAATATGAGCAGTTCTTC
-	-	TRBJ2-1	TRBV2	CASSLQGGSYNEQFF	TGTGCCAGCAGTTTACAGGGTGGCTCCTACAATGAGCAGTTCTTC
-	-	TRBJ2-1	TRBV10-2	CASSDSGTPYNEQFF	TGCGCCAGCAGTGATTCCGGGACACCTTACAATGAGCAGTTCTTC
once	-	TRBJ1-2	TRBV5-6	CASSLRVVNYGYTF	TGTGCCAGCAGCTTAAGAGTGGTTAACTATGGCTACACCTTC
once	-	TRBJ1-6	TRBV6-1	CASSELPPTGYNSPLHF	TGTGCCAGCAGTGAATTGCCCCCGACAGGTTATAATTCACCCCTCCACTTT
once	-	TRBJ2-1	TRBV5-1	CASSLVFGQNNEQFF	TGCGCCAGCAGCTTGGTATTTGGGCAGAACAATGAGCAGTTCTTC
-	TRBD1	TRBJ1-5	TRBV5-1	CASRPTGTGPQPQHF	TGCGCCAGCAGACCTACCGGGACAGGGCCCCAGCCCCAGCATTTT
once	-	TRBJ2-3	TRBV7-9	CASSFRASPSTDTQYF	TGTGCCAGCAGCTTCCGAGCGTCACCTAGCACAGATACGCAGTATTTT
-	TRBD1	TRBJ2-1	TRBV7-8	CASSWIRDRGPSYNEQFF	TGTGCCAGCAGCTGGATCCGGGACAGGGGGCCCTCCTACAATGAGCAGTTCTTC
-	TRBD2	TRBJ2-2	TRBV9	CASSRSGLAGHTGELFF	TGTGCCAGCAGCCGGTCGGGACTAGCGGGACACACCGGGGAGCTGTTTTTT
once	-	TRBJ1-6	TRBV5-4	CASSSLNSPLHF	TGTGCCAGCAGCTCACTAAATTCACCCCTCCACTTT
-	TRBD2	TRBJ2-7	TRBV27	CASSPRTLLRAGVNEQYF	TGTGCCAGCAGTCCCAGAACGCTGCTTCGGGCGGGGGTTAACGAGCAGTACTTC
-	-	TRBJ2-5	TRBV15	CATSRDRAGLRETQYF	TGTGCCACCAGCAGAGATCGGGCAGGGCTAAGGGAGACCCAGTACTTC
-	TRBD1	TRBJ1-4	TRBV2	CASRLDRGREMKNEKLFF	TGTGCCAGCAGGCTAGACAGGGGGCGAGAAATGAAGAATGAAAAACTGTTTTTT
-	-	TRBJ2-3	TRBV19	CASSRLGDTQYF	TGTGCCAGTAGTAGACTTGGGGATACGCAGTATTTT
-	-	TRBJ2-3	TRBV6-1	CASSALSGESSSTDTQYF	TGTGCCAGCAGTGCCCTCTCCGGAGAGTCATCTAGCACAGATACGCAGTATTTT
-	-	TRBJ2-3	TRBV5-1	CASSPEQVGDTQYF	TGCGCCAGCAGCCCAGAACAGGTTGGGGATACGCAGTATTTT
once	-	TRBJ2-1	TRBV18	CASSPLSGSSYNEQFF	TGTGCCAGCTCACCACTGAGCGGTAGCTCCTACAATGAGCAGTTCTTC
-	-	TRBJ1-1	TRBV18	CASSQGRDTEAFF	TGTGCCAGCTCACAAGGGAGGGACACTGAAGCTTTCTTT
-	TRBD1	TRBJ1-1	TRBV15	CATSRTPGQGNGEAFF	TGTGCCACCAGCAGAACCCCGGGACAGGGAAATGGTGAAGCTTTCTTT
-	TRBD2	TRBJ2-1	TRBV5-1	CASSLGTGGPGEQFF	TGCGCCAGCAGCTTGGGGACGGGGGGGCCTGGTGAGCAGTTCTTC
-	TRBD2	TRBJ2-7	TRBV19	CASSMKRGPPISSYEQYF	TGTGCCAGTAGTATGAAGCGGGGGCCACCGATAAGCTCCTACGAGCAGTACTTC
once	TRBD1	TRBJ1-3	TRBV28	CASSLPGTGDGNTIYF	TGTGCCAGCAGTTTACCGGGGACAGGGGACGGAAACACCATATATTTT
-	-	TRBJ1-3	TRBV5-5	CASSRREGGNTIYF	TGTGCCAGCAGCCGCAGGGAGGGAGGAAACACCATATATTTT
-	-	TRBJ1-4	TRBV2	CASGSRTEGEKLFF	TGTGCCAGCGGCTCACGGACAGAGGGTGAAAAACTGTTTTTT
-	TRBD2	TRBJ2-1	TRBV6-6	CASTSGRYNEQFF	TGTGCCAGCACTAGCGGCCGCTACAATGAGCAGTTCTTC
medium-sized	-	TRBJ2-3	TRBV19	CASSISLFGALFTDTQYF	TGTGCCAGTAGTATTTCGCTTTTTGGGGCCCTTTTCACAGATACGCAGTATTTT
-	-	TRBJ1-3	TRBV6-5	CASRQGQTSGNTIYF	TGTGCCAGCCGTCAAGGACAGACCTCTGGAAACACCATATATTTT
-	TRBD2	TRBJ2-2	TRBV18	CASSPSGIAGTNTGELFF	TGTGCCAGCTCACCATCAGGAATAGCGGGAACGAACACCGGGGAGCTGTTTTTT
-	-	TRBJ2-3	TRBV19	CASSQGGGRTDTQYF	TGTGCCAGTAGTCAAGGCGGGGGCCGCACAGATACGCAGTATTTT
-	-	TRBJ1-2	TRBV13	CASTATRGAGGYTF	TGTGCCAGCACCGCAACGCGGGGGGCGGGGGGCTACACCTTC
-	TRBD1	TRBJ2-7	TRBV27	CASSWDRGYEQYF	TGTGCCAGCAGTTGGGACAGGGGCTACGAGCAGTACTTC
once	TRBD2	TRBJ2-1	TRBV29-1	CSVGTSGTKERNEQFF	TGCAGCGTTGGGACTAGCGGGACCAAAGAGCGAAATGAGCAGTTCTTC
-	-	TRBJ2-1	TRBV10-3	CAIRNTRSSYNEQFF	TGTGCCATCAGGAACACTAGGAGCTCCTACAATGAGCAGTTCTTC
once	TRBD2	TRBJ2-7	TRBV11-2	CASSQRLAGGYYEQYF	TGTGCCAGCAGCCAAAGGCTAGCGGGGGGATACTACGAGCAGTACTTC
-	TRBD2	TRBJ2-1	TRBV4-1	CASSPLAGGRNEQFF	TGCGCCAGCAGCCCACTAGCGGGGGGCCGTAATGAGCAGTTCTTC
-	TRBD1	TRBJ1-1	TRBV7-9	CASSFYRGAGYTEAFF	TGTGCCAGCAGCTTCTACAGGGGCGCCGGTTACACTGAAGCTTTCTTT
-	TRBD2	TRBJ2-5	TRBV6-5	CASRTSGAYQETQYF	TGTGCCAGCAGGACTAGCGGGGCGTACCAAGAGACCCAGTACTTC